This T cell receptor beta chain derives from a study of cytomegalovirus exposure and HLA in healthy donors. Across the whole study: Among the 400 or so donors who were genotyped, roughly 76% fell in the genetic ancestry cluster that is associated with self-reported Caucasian donors. Points from the study as a whole: By a later analysis, the bulk of CMV-associated TCR beta chains appeared HLA-restricted. For most TCR beta V segments, an earlier analysis put the productive rate at about 90% or about 30% of the time. In a later analysis, donors in an Asian-associated ancestry cluster reportedly had fewer N-insertions in productive TCRs than the cohort mean.

The ends were cut back, 2 bases at V and 6 bases at J, with 11 bases in the middle. CDR1 is MNHNS, CDR2 SASEGT, per germline. The CDR3 consists of 14 residues. Remarks on this clone: Its specificity is unknown.

Use of 60 Vbeta and 13 Jbeta primers characterized the PCR. Profiling relied on immunoSEQ multiplex PCR, and the TCRdb table lists in-frame clones only, not all of them. The sample has 150,000 to 250,000 clones, approximately 79% seen once. The clonotype was recovered from a girl aged 5 to 17 in good health and CMV-seropositive. This sequence joins TRBV6-1 and TRBJ1-5; no clear D gene. Sequencing was carried out using PBMCs. CDR3: CASSEWAGPQPQHF. The CDR3 nucleotides read TGTGCCAGCAGTGAATGGGCAGGCCCTCAGCCCCAGCATTTT.